This passage covers 14 T cell receptor beta chains from one sample sequenced in a study of blood T cell repertoires in COVID-19. Profiled with immunoSEQ multiplex PCR; TCRdb holds only in-frame clones, not every one. This table holds roughly 200,000 clones, roughly 83% found once. Sequencing was performed on PBMCs or T cells enriched from blood (not recorded which). The receptors shown here come from a man aged 35 to 55 with acute COVID-19.

The J gene is TRBJ2-7, the V gene TRBV9; D possibly corresponds to TRBD1 (6 bases). Trimming cost V 6 bases and J 0 bases, with 25 bases left between them. The CDR3 extends over 18 amino acids. The germline CDR1 and CDR2 sequences are SGDLS and YYNGEE. This chain's CDR3 is CASIPLGAGDFYSYEQYF. The CDR3 DNA is TGTGCCAGCATCCCACTGGGGGCCGGGGATTTTTACTCCTACGAGCAGTACTTC.

In nucleotides, the CDR3 is TGTGCCAGCCTACGAGGTGGAGGTGGCTACACCTTC. Amino acid sequence: CASLRGGGGYTF. This chain connects TRBV5-4 to TRBJ1-2, with D unresolved. The germline V gene encodes CDR1 SGHNT and CDR2 YYREEE (reference sequence). Trimming shortened V by 7 bases and J by 7 bases, and 14 bases separated the two germline ends. The CDR3 has 12 amino acids.

This rearrangement joins TRBV12-5 to TRBJ2-5; 7 positions agree with TRBD2. The CDR3 spans 17 residues. The V and J ends lost 0 bases and 6 bases, in that order; junction bases with no gene match: 13. Germline assignment: CDR1 LGHNT and CDR2 FRNRAP. CDR3 nucleotide sequence: TGTGCTAGTGGTTTGGTTGTGGGGCGGGAGTCGCCCAAGACCCAGTACTTC. It translates to CASGLVVGRESPKTQYF.

The CDR3 sequence: CASSRGQDDSPLHF. In DNA, the CDR3 is TGTGCCAGCAGCCGGGGACAGGACGATTCACCCCTCCACTTT. This rearrangement joins TRBV3-1 (or the pseudogene TRBV3-2) to TRBJ1-6, with TRBD1 matching over 8 bases. The CDR3 extends over 14 amino acids. With 4 bases clipped from V and 8 bases from J, the junction kept 4 bases outside the gene matches. CDR1 LGHDT and CDR2 YNNKEL come from the germline V gene (reference sequence).

The chain combines TRBV6-5 with TRBJ1-5; no firm D call. Germline loops: CDR1 MNHEY, CDR2 SVGAGI. V gave up 0 bases and J gave up 5 bases, with 5 bases separating them. The CDR3 contains 13 residues. The CDR3 DNA follows: TGTGCCAGCAGTTACTCGAGGGATCAGCCCCAGCATTTT. Amino acids: CASSYSRDQPQHF.

This sequence joins TRBV27 and TRBJ2-3, with D uncertain. This CDR3 region has 15 residues. Trimming left V 1 base short and J 2 bases short, with 10 bases between. Germline V gene sequence: CDR1 MNHEY, CDR2 SMNVEV (reference sequence). The CDR3: CASSLFPSATDTQYF. CDR3 nucleotide sequence: TGTGCCAGCAGTTTATTCCCCAGCGCCACAGATACGCAGTATTTT.

This chain joins TRBV4-1 and TRBJ2-7; the match to TRBD2 covers 8 bases. The CDR3 contains 14 residues. J lost 3 bases, V lost 4 bases, and 5 bases had no gene match. Germline CDR1 MGHRA, CDR2 YSYEKL. Here the CDR3 reads CASSLLADSYEQYF. In nucleotides, the CDR3 is TGCGCCAGCAGCCTACTAGCGGACAGCTACGAGCAGTACTTC.

This chain links TRBV4-2 with TRBJ1-5, with D possibly TRBD1 on 6 matching bases. From germline, CDR1 is LGHNA and CDR2 YNFKEQ. V lost 3 bases and J 4 bases, leaving 10 bases between the germline ends. The CDR3 contains 14 residues. The CDR3 loop reads CASSQDSQNQPQHF. The DNA of the CDR3 is TGTGCCAGCAGCCAGGACAGCCAAAATCAGCCCCAGCATTTT.

The genes are TRBV9 and TRBJ1-1; D remains unclear. In germline, CDR1 is SGDLS, CDR2 YYNGEE. Trimming took 1 base from V and 1 from J, leaving 5 bases between them. This CDR3 region has 13 residues. As DNA, the CDR3 is TGTGCCAGCAGCGTATACGGGAACACTGAAGCTTTCTTT. As protein: CASSVYGNTEAFF.

The V and J genes are TRBV5-8 and TRBJ2-2, with TRBD2 matching 11 bases. Germline values: CDR1 SGHTS, CDR2 YDEGEE. This CDR3 has 15 residues. With 0 bases clipped from V and 10 bases from J, the junction kept 5 bases outside the gene matches. The CDR3 spells CASSLGLAGGLELFF. Written as DNA, the CDR3 is TGTGCCAGCAGCTTGGGTCTAGCGGGGGGCCTGGAGCTGTTTTTT.

V is TRBV7-2 and J is TRBJ1-4; D might be TRBD1 (5 bases). CDR3 length: 17 residues. In germline, CDR1 is SGHTA, CDR2 FQGNSA. V lost 4 bases, J lost 4 bases, and 19 bases lay in between. CDR3 residues: CASSSQGGPRGNEKLFF. CDR3 DNA: TGTGCCAGCAGCTCCCAGGGAGGCCCGCGGGGTAATGAAAAACTGTTTTTT.

J is TRBJ2-3 and V is TRBV5-6; TRBD2 is a possible D gene (5 bases). V lost 3 bases and J 6 bases, leaving 14 bases between the germline ends. The CDR3 totals 14 residues. Germline V CDR1 and CDR2: SGHDT, YYEEEE. The CDR3: CASSSPAGEDTQYF. CDR3 DNA: TGTGCCAGCAGCTCACCGGCCGGGGAGGATACGCAGTATTTT.

The chain joins TRBV28 to TRBJ1-5; 7 bases match TRBD1. The V and J ends lost 4 bases and 7 bases, in that order; junction bases with no gene match: 7. The CDR3 runs to 14 residues. CDR1 and CDR2 from the germline V gene are MDHEN and SYDVKM. CDR3 nucleotides: TGTGCCAGCAGTTCGGCCCAGGGGGACCAGCCCCAGCATTTT. Translating it yields CASSSAQGDQPQHF.

J is TRBJ1-2 and V is TRBV28, with TRBD1 matching over 7 bases. With V trimmed by 3 bases and J by 8 bases, 18 bases remained unmatched. Germline loops: CDR1 MDHEN, CDR2 SYDVKM. The CDR3 runs 17 residues. CDR3 protein: CASSLFTLRTGEKGYTF. CDR3 sequence (DNA): TGTGCCAGCAGTTTGTTTACCTTACGAACAGGGGAGAAGGGCTACACCTTC.